These 9 T cell receptor beta chains were sequenced from one sample in a study of beta chain features in type 1 diabetes listed by TCRdb under 2018. Receptor libraries were prepared by the immunoSEQ multiplex PCR assay. The entire isolated RNA was reverse transcribed using the High Capacity cDNA Reverse Transcription Kit, and thus expressed TCRB transcripts were sequenced. TCRdb re-hosts the immuneACCESS table, in-frame sequences only. Its copies lack some clones; in the studies checked, an unresolved V gene accounts for under half of them, and the cause for the rest is not known. Recorded for this sample are under 45,000 clones; roughly 50% of them occurred a single time. The ten largest clones add up to about 0.24% of the sample. Sequenced input: stem cell memory CD4+ T cells from blood. The cell subset or site label of this sample denotes: stem cell-like memory CD4+ T cells. The source of these receptors is a woman younger than 45 in good health.

This clone was seen a few times. The V call is TRBV29-1, the J call TRBJ2-3; a weak D match, TRBD2 (6 bases). V was pared by 6 bases and J by 3 bases, with 10 bases between. This CDR3 is built from 12 residues. The germline V gene has CDR1 SQVTM and CDR2 ANQGSEA. The CDR3 bases are TGCAGCGTCACGGAGGGAACAGATACGCAGTATTTT. This codes for CSVTEGTDTQYF.

This chain connects TRBV29-1 to TRBJ2-2, with D possibly being TRBD1 (5 bases). V was shortened by 4 bases and J by 7 bases, with 13 bases between the two germline ends. The CDR3 is 13 amino acids. The germline V gene has CDR1 SQVTM and CDR2 ANQGSEA. Here the CDR3 reads CSVVVGEGGELFF. The CDR3 region has the DNA TGCAGCGTTGTGGTAGGGGAAGGCGGGGAGCTGTTTTTT.

This clone occurred a few times. V gene TRBV7-2 combines with J gene TRBJ2-5; 8 bases map to TRBD2. CDR1 and CDR2 from the germline V gene are SGHTA and FQGNSA. The CDR3 consists of 14 residues. J lost 1 base, V lost 3 bases, and 1 base had no gene match. This chain's CDR3 is CASSFAGGQETQYF. CDR3 bases: TGTGCCAGCAGCTTCGCGGGGGGCCAAGAGACCCAGTACTTC.

This clone was found a few times. The chain has TRBV6-1 and TRBJ2-2; possibly TRBD2 for D (6 bases). The V and J ends lost 2 bases and 3 bases respectively, with 10 bases between them. Germline CDR1 reads MNHNS; CDR2 reads SASEGT. This CDR3 has 15 amino acids. DNA of the CDR3: TGTGCCAGCAGTGAACAAGGAGGGTACACCGGGGAGCTGTTTTTT. Amino acid sequence: CASSEQGGYTGELFF.

This clone was detected a few times. This sequence joins TRBV29-1 and TRBJ2-1; 11 nucleotides match TRBD2. Germline-derived CDR1 and CDR2 are SQVTM and ANQGSEA. The J segment lost 2 bases and the V segment lost 6 bases, leaving 3 bases of the junction unmatched. The CDR3 loop spans 14 amino acids. DNA for the CDR3: TGCAGCGTCCGACTAGCGGGACCCTACAATGAGCAGTTCTTC. This translates into CSVRLAGPYNEQFF.

The rearrangement joins TRBV27 to TRBJ1-1, with D possibly matching TRBD1 (5 bases). Trimming removed 2 bases at V and 4 bases at J, with 11 bases between. The CDR3 spans 14 residues. The germline CDR1 and CDR2 sequences are MNHEY and SMNVEV (reference sequence). The CDR3 protein is CASSLGQGVTEAFF. The CDR3 DNA follows: TGTGCCAGCAGTTTAGGTCAGGGTGTCACTGAAGCTTTCTTT.

The chain has TRBV7-6 and TRBJ1-1; 9 bases agree with TRBD1. In germline, CDR1 is SGHVS, CDR2 FNYEAQ. The CDR3 has 15 amino acids. The V gene end was trimmed by 1 base and the J gene end by 3 bases; junction bases not matched to a gene: 3. CDR3 region: CASSLVRTGDTEAFF. Here the CDR3 DNA reads TGTGCCAGCAGCTTAGTGAGGACAGGGGACACTGAAGCTTTCTTT.

This sequence joins TRBV30 and TRBJ2-3; 9 positions match TRBD1. The V segment lost 4 bases and the J segment 4 bases; nucleotides outside the gene matches: 15. CDR1 and CDR2 (germline): GTSNPN, SVGIG (reference sequence). The CDR3 covers 17 residues. The CDR3: CAWKSYGQGLGPDTQYF. The CDR3 DNA reads TGTGCCTGGAAATCATACGGACAGGGGTTAGGCCCAGATACGCAGTATTTT.

The V call is TRBV2, the J call TRBJ2-3; D possibly corresponds to TRBD1 (5 bases). CDR1 and CDR2 (germline): SNHLY, FYNNEI. The CDR3 sequence is 17 residues long. Trimming left V 0 bases short and J 3 bases short, with 16 bases between. The CDR3 here is CASSEALFRDSTDTQYF. The CDR3, as DNA: TGTGCCAGCAGTGAAGCGCTTTTCAGGGATTCGACAGATACGCAGTATTTT.